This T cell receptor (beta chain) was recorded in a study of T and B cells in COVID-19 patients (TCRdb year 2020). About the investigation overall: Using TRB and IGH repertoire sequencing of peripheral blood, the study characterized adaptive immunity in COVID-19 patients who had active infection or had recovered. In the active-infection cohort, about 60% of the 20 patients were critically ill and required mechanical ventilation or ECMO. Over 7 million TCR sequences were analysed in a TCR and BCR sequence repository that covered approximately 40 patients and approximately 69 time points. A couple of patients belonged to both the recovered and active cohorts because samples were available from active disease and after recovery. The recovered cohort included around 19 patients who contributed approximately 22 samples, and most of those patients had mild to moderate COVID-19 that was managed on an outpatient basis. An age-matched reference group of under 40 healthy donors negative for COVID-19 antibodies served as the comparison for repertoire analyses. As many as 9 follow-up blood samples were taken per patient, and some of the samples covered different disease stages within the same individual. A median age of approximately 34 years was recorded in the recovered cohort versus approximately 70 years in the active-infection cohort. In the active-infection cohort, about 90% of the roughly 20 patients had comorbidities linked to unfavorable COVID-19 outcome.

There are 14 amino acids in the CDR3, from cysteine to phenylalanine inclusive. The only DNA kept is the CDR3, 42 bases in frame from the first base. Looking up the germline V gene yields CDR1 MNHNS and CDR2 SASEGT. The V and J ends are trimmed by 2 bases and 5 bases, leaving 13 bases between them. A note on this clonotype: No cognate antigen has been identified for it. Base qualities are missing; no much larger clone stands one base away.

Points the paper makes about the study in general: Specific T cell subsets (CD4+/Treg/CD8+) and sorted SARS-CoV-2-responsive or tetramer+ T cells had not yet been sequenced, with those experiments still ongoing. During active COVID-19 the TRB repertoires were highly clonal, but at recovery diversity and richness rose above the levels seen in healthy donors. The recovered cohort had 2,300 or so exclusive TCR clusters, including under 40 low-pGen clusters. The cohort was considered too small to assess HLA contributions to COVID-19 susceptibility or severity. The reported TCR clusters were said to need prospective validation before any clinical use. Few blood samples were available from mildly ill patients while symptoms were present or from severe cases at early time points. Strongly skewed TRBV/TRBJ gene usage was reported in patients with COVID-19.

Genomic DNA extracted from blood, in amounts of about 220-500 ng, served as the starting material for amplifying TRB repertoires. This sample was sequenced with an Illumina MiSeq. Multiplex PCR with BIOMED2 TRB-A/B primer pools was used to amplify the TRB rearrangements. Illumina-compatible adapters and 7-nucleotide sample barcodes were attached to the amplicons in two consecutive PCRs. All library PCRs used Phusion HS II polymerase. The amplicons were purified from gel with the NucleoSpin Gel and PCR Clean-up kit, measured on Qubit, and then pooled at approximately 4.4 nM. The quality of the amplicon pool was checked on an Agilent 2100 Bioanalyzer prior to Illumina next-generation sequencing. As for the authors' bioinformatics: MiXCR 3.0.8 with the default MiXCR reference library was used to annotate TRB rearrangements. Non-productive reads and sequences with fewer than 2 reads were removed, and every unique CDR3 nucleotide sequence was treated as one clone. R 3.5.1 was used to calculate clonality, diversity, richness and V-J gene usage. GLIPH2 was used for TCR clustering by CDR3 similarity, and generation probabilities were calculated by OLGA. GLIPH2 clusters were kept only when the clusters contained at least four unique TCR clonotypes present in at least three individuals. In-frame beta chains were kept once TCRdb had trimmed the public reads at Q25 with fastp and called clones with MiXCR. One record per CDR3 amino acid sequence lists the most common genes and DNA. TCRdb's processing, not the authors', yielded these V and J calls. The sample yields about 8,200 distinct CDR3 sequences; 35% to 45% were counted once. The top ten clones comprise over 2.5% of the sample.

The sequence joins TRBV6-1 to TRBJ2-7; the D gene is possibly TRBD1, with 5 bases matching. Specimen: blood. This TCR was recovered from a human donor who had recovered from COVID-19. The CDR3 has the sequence CASSEMDTVNEQYF. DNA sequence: TGTGCCAGCAGTGAAATGGACACGGTCAACGAGCAGTACTTC.